These 25 T cell receptor beta chains share one sample of origin, sequenced in a study of cytomegalovirus exposure and HLA in healthy donors. The primer mix had 60 Vbeta and 13 Jbeta primers. Profiling relied on immunoSEQ multiplex PCR, and the TCRdb table lists in-frame clones only, not all of them. The repertoire holds roughly 100,000 clones, less than 80% seen once, with roughly 2% in the top ten. Sequencing was carried out using PBMCs. The receptor set was obtained from a man between 35 and 55 years old in good health and CMV-seronegative.

The J gene is TRBJ1-3, the V gene TRBV5-3, with 7 bases fitting TRBD1. TRBV5-3 is labeled an ORF, and its function is uncertain. The CDR3 is 15 amino acids. With 3 bases clipped from V and 0 bases from J, the junction kept 3 bases outside the gene matches. This CDR3 is CARSSTGISGNTIYF. The DNA of the CDR3 is TGTGCCAGAAGCTCGACAGGGATCTCTGGAAACACCATATATTTT.

The chain uses TRBV27 and TRBJ1-6; D uncertain. This CDR3 contains 15 residues. With 6 bases removed from V and 7 bases from J, the gap between germline ends came to 16 bases. Germline V lookup: CDR1 MNHEY, CDR2 SMNVEV (reference sequence). CDR3 sequence reads: CASRSEGNLNSPLHF. In DNA, the CDR3 is TGTGCCAGCAGAAGTGAGGGTAATTTAAATTCACCCCTCCACTTT.

The chain has TRBV2 and TRBJ2-7; 9 nucleotides match TRBD1. With V trimmed by 10 bases and J by 9 bases, 10 bases remained unmatched. Germline lookup yields CDR1 SNHLY and CDR2 FYNNEI. The CDR3 totals 12 residues. CDR3 DNA: TGTGCCACGGGGACAGGGTTCACAAGGCAGTACTTC. Encoded protein: CATGTGFTRQYF.

The gene calls are TRBV6-1 and TRBJ2-7; D call uncertain. V was trimmed by 0 bases and J by 3 bases, leaving 15 bases between them. CDR1 is MNHNS and CDR2 is SASEGT in the germline V gene. The CDR3 is 16 amino acids. The DNA of the CDR3 is TGTGCCAGCAGTGAAGCGAGGTTGGGTTTTATCTACGAGCAGTACTTC. Translating it yields CASSEARLGFIYEQYF.

J is TRBJ2-7 and V is TRBV7-2; 14 bases are a match to TRBD2. The germline V gene has CDR1 SGHTA and CDR2 FQGNSA. The CDR3 length is 18 residues. The trim removed 5 bases at V and 3 bases at J, leaving 12 bases unmatched. The CDR3 DNA sequence: TGTGCCAGCAGCCCCTCCCCGACTAGCGGGAGGGCAAACTACGAGCAGTACTTC. Its protein product is CASSPSPTSGRANYEQYF.

The rearrangement joins TRBV5-4 to TRBJ2-7; 8 bases are a match to TRBD1. The ends lost 3 bases at V and 6 bases at J; junction bases unmatched: 8. CDR3 length equals 14 residues. Germline values: CDR1 SGHNT, CDR2 YYREEE (reference sequence). The CDR3 loop is CASSWDRFGGEQYF. DNA for the CDR3: TGTGCCAGCAGCTGGGACAGGTTTGGTGGCGAGCAGTACTTC.

The chain joins TRBV7-2 to TRBJ1-2; D ambiguous. Germline assignment: CDR1 SGHTA and CDR2 FQGNSA. The germline V and J ends were trimmed by 1 base and 8 bases, with 14 bases remaining between them. CDR3 length: 14 amino acids. The CDR3 DNA reads TGTGCCAGCAGCTTAGGCGGGGAATTGGGAGGCTACACCTTC. It encodes CASSLGGELGGYTF.

The CDR3 protein is CASRWTPYFTGELFF. CDR3 coding DNA: TGTGCCAGCAGGTGGACACCATACTTTACCGGGGAGCTGTTTTTT. The genes are TRBV6-5 and TRBJ2-2; maybe TRBD1 (5 bases). Germline-derived CDR1 and CDR2 are MNHEY and SVGAGI. This CDR3 spans 15 amino acids. V lost 6 bases and J 5 bases, leaving 16 bases between the germline ends.

The chain is built from TRBV4-3 and TRBJ2-4; D call uncertain. Looked up from germline, CDR1 is LGHNA and CDR2 is YSLEER. CDR3 length equals 14 residues. V was shortened by 1 base and J by 0 bases, with 4 bases between the two germline ends. The CDR3 spells CASSQGVAKNIQYF. In DNA form, the CDR3 reads TGCGCCAGCAGCCAAGGAGTAGCCAAAAACATTCAGTACTTC.

The J gene is TRBJ2-3, the V gene TRBV11-2, with D perhaps matching TRBD2 (6 bases). The CDR3 sequence is 14 residues long. Germline-derived CDR1 and CDR2 are SGHAT and FQNNGV. Between the trimmed V and J ends, which lost 1 base and 1 base, there was a span of 6 bases. The CDR3: CASSLGGGTDTQYF. CDR3 in DNA: TGTGCCAGCAGCTTAGGGGGGGGCACAGATACGCAGTATTTT.

V usage is TRBV21-1 and J usage is TRBJ1-1. TRBV21-1 is a pseudogene. This CDR3 has 13 residues. The CDR3 coding sequence is TGTGCCAGCAGCAACTTTCGGGTCACTGAAGCTTTCTTT. Translating it yields CASSNFRVTEAFF.

This sequence joins TRBV4-3 and TRBJ2-7; TRBD2 agrees at 16 bases. With V trimmed by 0 bases and J by 6 bases, 5 bases remained unmatched. This CDR3 has 17 residues. Germline lookup yields CDR1 LGHNA and CDR2 YSLEER. The CDR3 region is CASSQDVGTSGRVEQYF. The CDR3 DNA is TGCGCCAGCAGCCAAGATGTCGGGACTAGCGGGAGGGTCGAGCAGTACTTC.

This chain uses TRBV5-4 with TRBJ2-7; TRBD1 is a possible D gene (7 bases). CDR1 SGHNT and CDR2 YYREEE come from the germline V gene (reference sequence). CDR3 length equals 16 residues. With 4 bases removed from V and 6 bases from J, the gap between germline ends came to 23 bases. CDR3 in DNA: TGTGCCAGCAGCCACCCTCCTGGGCAGGGGGGACTCGAGCAGTACTTC. It codes for CASSHPPGQGGLEQYF.

The gene calls are TRBV7-6 and TRBJ2-3, with 9 bases fitting TRBD2. The CDR3 contains 15 residues. CDR1 SGHVS and CDR2 FNYEAQ come from the germline V gene. The trim removed 3 bases at V and 8 bases at J, leaving 9 bases unmatched. The CDR3 reads CASSFVAGGAGTQYF. The DNA of the CDR3 is TGTGCCAGCAGCTTCGTCGCGGGGGGGGCAGGTACGCAGTATTTT.

The chain is built from TRBV7-2 and TRBJ2-1, with 16 nucleotides matching TRBD2. After removal of 10 bases from V and 9 bases from J, the junction contained 6 bases not matched to a gene. This CDR3 region has 14 residues. Germline CDR1 SGHTA, CDR2 FQGNSA. CDR3 loop: CATTGTSGGVEQFF. The CDR3 region has the DNA TGTGCCACCACCGGGACTAGCGGGGGGGTTGAGCAGTTCTTC.

V is TRBV4-1 and J is TRBJ1-5; possible D gene TRBD1, 5 bases. CDR1 is MGHRA and CDR2 is YSYEKL in the germline V gene. This CDR3 is 14 amino acids long. The V end lost 1 base, the J end lost 4 bases, and 8 bases lay between the germline ends. CDR3 protein: CASSQVTENQPQHF. The CDR3 bases are TGCGCCAGCAGCCAAGTGACAGAAAATCAGCCCCAGCATTTT.

The chain employs TRBV29-1 and TRBJ1-2, with 7 bases that match TRBD1. CDR3 length: 12 residues. Germline CDR1 and CDR2: SQVTM and ANQGSEA. Losses at the gene ends were 4 bases for V and 6 bases for J; bases not matched to a gene: 5. CDR3 region: CSVGGQSHGYTF. CDR3 bases: TGCAGCGTTGGGGGACAGTCTCATGGCTACACCTTC.

The rearrangement uses TRBV21-1 and TRBJ1-1; the D call of TRBD1 is as the table states it, not checked on the DNA. TRBV21-1 is recorded as a pseudogene. The CDR3 extends over 11 amino acids. For the CDR3, the DNA is TGTGCCAGCGGGCAAATTTCTGAAGCTTTCTTT. Its translation is CASGQISEAFF.

This sequence joins TRBV7-9 and TRBJ1-3; D is perhaps TRBD1 (5 bases). The CDR3 is 14 residues long. Looked up from germline, CDR1 is SEHNR and CDR2 is FQNEAQ (reference sequence). The CDR3 region has the DNA TGTTCCACTCAAAAAGGGGACTCTGGAAACACCATATATTTT. Its translation: CSTQKGDSGNTIYF.

For the CDR3, the DNA is TGTGCCAGTACCCCGGACAGGGCTAGTTCACCCCTCCACTTT. Its translation is CASTPDRASSPLHF. This sequence joins TRBV19 and TRBJ1-6, with TRBD1 identical over 8 bases. After removal of 7 bases from V and 9 bases from J, the junction contained 8 bases not matched to a gene. Germline CDR1 reads LNHDA; CDR2 reads SQIVND (reference sequence). The CDR3 has 14 residues.

The chain joins TRBV7-8 to TRBJ2-2; D uncertain. With 2 bases removed from V and 0 bases from J, the gap between germline ends came to 7 bases. Germline V lookup: CDR1 SGHVS, CDR2 FQNEAQ. The CDR3 extends over 15 amino acids. The CDR3 DNA sequence: TGTGCCAGCAGCTTACTGCGGTCGAACACCGGGGAGCTGTTTTTT. Translated, it gives CASSLLRSNTGELFF.

The gene calls are TRBV18 and TRBJ1-6; 8 bases match TRBD1. CDR1 and CDR2 (germline): KGHSH, LQKENI. V lost 3 bases and J lost 0; bases outside the gene matches: 4. This CDR3 comprises 17 residues. The CDR3 coding sequence is TGTGCCAGCTCACCCTGGACAGGGAGCTCCTATAATTCACCCCTCCACTTT. Its translation: CASSPWTGSSYNSPLHF.

The chain couples TRBV15 to TRBJ2-1; 9 nucleotides agree with TRBD1. Germline V gene sequence: CDR1 LNHNV, CDR2 YYDKDF (reference sequence). The CDR3 extends over 16 amino acids. V dropped 5 bases and J dropped 0; count of bases not matched to a gene: 5. CDR3 DNA sequence: TGTGCCACCAGCTTAGGGGACAGGGACTCCTACAATGAGCAGTTCTTC. Protein: CATSLGDRDSYNEQFF.

The chain recombines TRBV9 with TRBJ2-7; D gene uncertain. V was cut by 4 bases and J by 3 bases, with 14 bases left in between. Looked up from germline, CDR1 is SGDLS and CDR2 is YYNGEE. The CDR3 is 14 amino acids. The CDR3 loop is CASSPSARDYEQYF. Here the CDR3 DNA reads TGTGCCAGCAGCCCAAGCGCCCGCGACTACGAGCAGTACTTC.

V gene TRBV7-9 combines with J gene TRBJ2-7, with TRBD1 matching over 10 bases. The V gene's germline CDR1 is SEHNR and CDR2 FQNEAQ (reference sequence). The CDR3 contains 15 residues. Unmatched junction bases numbered 9, after V lost 8 bases and J lost 2 bases. Here the CDR3 reads CASATGTGDPYEQYF. CDR3 DNA: TGTGCCAGCGCGACCGGGACAGGGGACCCCTACGAGCAGTACTTC.